The sequence of this TCR beta chain was determined in a study of OX40 agonist ivuxolimab in advanced cancers. Turning to the study itself: Patients received ivuxolimab, an agonistic anti-OX40 (CD134) antibody. Study-wide points: The CD4+ and CD8+ T cells in the blood had expanded clonally by week 6 at 0.1 to 3.0 mg/kg.

This clone was seen once. Its target is unknown. V was clipped by 3 bases and J by 4 bases, with 3 bases between them. The CDR3 is made up of 10 amino acids. Germline V lookup: CDR1 DFQATT, CDR2 SNEGSKA (reference sequence). TCRdb's copy holds only in-frame clones and misses some; the assay was immunoSEQ multiplex PCR. The sample gives over 50,000 clones, about nine tenths of which show up once; approximately 1.8% is in the top ten. This sequence was found in an adult with an advanced solid tumor such as melanoma, head and neck, liver or kidney cancer. The specimen comprised CD4+ or CD8+ T cells sorted from blood, sampled in a trial of the OX40 agonist ivuxolimab. The V call is TRBV20-1, the J call TRBJ2-5; no definite D call. The CDR3 loop reads CSASGETQYF. The CDR3 DNA sequence: TGCAGTGCTAGCGGAGAGACCCAGTACTTC.